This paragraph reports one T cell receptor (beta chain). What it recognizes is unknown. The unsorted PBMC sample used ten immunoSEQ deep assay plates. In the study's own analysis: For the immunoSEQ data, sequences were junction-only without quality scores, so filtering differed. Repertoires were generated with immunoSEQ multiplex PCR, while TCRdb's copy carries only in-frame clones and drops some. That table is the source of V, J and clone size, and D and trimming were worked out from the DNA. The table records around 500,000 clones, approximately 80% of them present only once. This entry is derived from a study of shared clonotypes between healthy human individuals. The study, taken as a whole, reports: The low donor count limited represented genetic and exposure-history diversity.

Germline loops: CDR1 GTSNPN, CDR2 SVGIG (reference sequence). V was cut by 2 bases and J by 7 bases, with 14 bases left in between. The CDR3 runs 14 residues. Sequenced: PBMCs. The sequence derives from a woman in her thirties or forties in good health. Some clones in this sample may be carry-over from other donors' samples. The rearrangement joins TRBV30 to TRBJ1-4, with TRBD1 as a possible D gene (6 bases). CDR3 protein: CAWSPGGPGEKLFF. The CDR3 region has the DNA TGTGCCTGGAGTCCGGGGGGCCCCGGTGAAAAACTGTTTTTT.